The clone carrying this TCR beta chain has only a few counts. Its target is unknown. The data stem from a study of spatial heterogeneity in lung cancer. Study-wide background: Available follow-up PBMC samples were sequenced, at a median of roughly two years post-resection. Detection consistently captured more beta-chain sequences than alpha-chain sequences. Findings of the study overall: Blood carried ubiquitous expanded tumor TCRs more at resection than follow-up.

The time point is: blood at routine non-recurrence follow-up after resection. Whole RNA came from tumor, nontumor lung or frozen PBMC and was sequenced without being sorted. This CDR3 spans 13 amino acids. V was clipped by 6 bases and J by 8 bases, with 19 bases between them. Germline CDR1 SQVTM, CDR2 ANQGSEA. TCRdb re-called the 5' RACE reads with MiXCR, one entry per CDR3 protein. The sample has 40,000 or so distinct CDR3 sequences, over 9.5% seen once; the top ten hold roughly a sixth. This specimen consisted of PBMCs, obtained at follow-up. The chain is built from TRBV29-1 and TRBJ1-2; D perhaps matches TRBD1 (6 bases). This clonotype was obtained from a female donor with early-stage non-small cell lung cancer. CDR3: CSVTPQGKGGYTF. The CDR3 DNA sequence: TGCAGCGTCACTCCTCAGGGGAAGGGAGGCTACACCTTC.